This T cell receptor (beta chain) was observed in a study of shared clonotypes between healthy human individuals. Study findings and constraints: Memory subsets had estimated richness that was generally smaller than that of naive subsets. All-four-donor shared clonotypes had higher generation probabilities than non-shared clonotypes did.

Assay: immunoSEQ multiplex PCR; the TCRdb copy retains only in-frame clones and omits some. The sample includes 650,000 to 700,000 clones, 90% of them seen just once. V was pared by 2 bases and J by 4 bases, with 4 bases of the junction left unmatched. The CDR3 is 14 residues long. The germline CDR1 and CDR2 sequences are SGDLS and YYNGEE. On this clone: Its antigen is unidentified.

J is TRBJ1-2 and V is TRBV9; 8 positions agree with TRBD1. This receptor was identified in a young man in good health. Some clones in this sample may be carry-over from other donors' samples. Sequencing was performed on memory CD8+ T cells from PBMCs. This sample's subset: CD45RO+ cells pooled with CCR7-negative TemRA cells. CDR3 sequence: CASSVGQGAYGYTF. The CDR3 DNA follows: TGTGCCAGCAGCGTTGGACAGGGCGCCTATGGCTACACCTTC.